One sample yielded the 26 T cell receptor beta chains listed below, sequenced in a study of beta chain features in type 1 diabetes (dated by TCRdb to about 2018). Libraries were made using the immunoSEQ multiplex PCR assay. The entire amount of isolated RNA was reverse transcribed using the High Capacity cDNA Reverse Transcription Kit, so the sequenced TCRB transcripts were expressed ones. What TCRdb holds here is the immuneACCESS table cut down to in-frame rearrangements. Part of the clones is not present; checked against another copy, under half of the missing clones reflect an unresolved V gene, and the others are unexplained. Here the sample has hundreds of thousands of clones; 11% to 15% occur a single time. In total, the top ten clones hold around 0.03% of the sample. The sequenced sample was naive CD4+ T cells from blood. According to the study, the label for this sample's cell subset or site signals: true naive CD4+ T cells. The receptors originated from a woman in her thirties or forties in good health.

The V gene is TRBV11-2, the J gene TRBJ2-7; 11 bases map to TRBD2. From germline, CDR1 is SGHAT and CDR2 FQNNGV. The CDR3 is made up of 15 amino acids. J was trimmed by 3 bases and V by 4 bases; bases with no gene match: 5. The CDR3 coding sequence is TGTGCCAGCAGCTCATTACTAGCGGGGGACTACGAGCAGTACTTC. It specifies CASSSLLAGDYEQYF.

The chain is built from TRBV18 and TRBJ1-3; D might be TRBD1 (6 bases). This CDR3 is 15 amino acids long. CDR1 KGHSH and CDR2 LQKENI come from the germline V gene. V lost 3 bases to trimming and J lost 3 bases, with 12 bases between them. The CDR3 region has the DNA TGTGCCAGCTCACCGTACAGGGAGATTGGAAACACCATATATTTT. Translation gives CASSPYREIGNTIYF.

This clone was counted a few times. The J gene is TRBJ2-3, the V gene TRBV5-4, with D tentatively TRBD2 (6 bases). CDR3 length equals 15 residues. Germline V lookup: CDR1 SGHNT, CDR2 YYREEE (reference sequence). V lost 6 bases to trimming and J lost 2 bases, with 16 bases between them. DNA for the CDR3: TGTGCCAGCACCCCGGGCGGGACCTTCACAGATACGCAGTATTTT. It is translated as CASTPGGTFTDTQYF.

The V and J genes are TRBV11-2 and TRBJ1-2; 10 bases match TRBD1. CDR1 is SGHAT and CDR2 is FQNNGV in the germline V gene. V gave up 1 base and J gave up 6 bases; unmatched junction bases: 2. The CDR3 has 14 amino acids. CDR3 bases: TGTGCCAGCAGCTTAGTCGGGACAGGGGATGGCTACACCTTC. Protein product: CASSLVGTGDGYTF. The complete variable domain, with remaining parts taken from reference TRBV11-2 and TRBJ1-2, reads EAGVAQSPRYKIIEKRQSVAFWCNPISGHATLYWYQQILGQGPKLLIQFQNNGVVDDSQLPKDRFSAERLKGVDSTLKIQPAKLEDSAVYLCASSLVGTGDGYTFGSGTRLTVV.

This clone was detected only a few times. The chain employs TRBV7-9 and TRBJ2-5; D might be TRBD1 (6 bases). The germline V gene has CDR1 SEHNR and CDR2 FQNEAQ (reference sequence). V lost 7 bases, J lost 2 bases, and 17 bases lay in between. This CDR3 region has 15 residues. The DNA for the CDR3 is TGTGCCAGCACCATCACAACAGGGAAACAAGAGACCCAGTACTTC. Translating it yields CASTITTGKQETQYF.

The rearrangement uses TRBV11-2 and TRBJ2-1, with D uncertain. Trimming took 1 base from V and 5 from J, leaving 12 bases between them. CDR1 is SGHAT, CDR2 FQNNGV, per germline. CDR3 size: 15 residues. The CDR3, as DNA: TGTGCCAGCAGCTTAGTGGGCTATGGCCACAATGAGCAGTTCTTC. It is translated as CASSLVGYGHNEQFF.

This clone was seen more than once but under ten times. The genes are TRBV10-3 and TRBJ2-5, with 7 nucleotides matching TRBD2. From germline, CDR1 is ENHRY and CDR2 SYGVKD. The CDR3 totals 13 residues. Trimming removed 6 bases from V and 4 bases from J; junction bases left unmatched: 5. The CDR3 protein is CAIRQERGETQYF. The CDR3 DNA sequence: TGTGCCATCAGGCAGGAGCGGGGAGAGACCCAGTACTTC.

A few counts support this clone. V is TRBV19 and J is TRBJ2-3; TRBD2 matches at 12 bases. The CDR3 sequence is 16 residues long. V lost 9 bases and J lost 2; bases outside the gene matches: 9. In germline, CDR1 is LNHDA, CDR2 SQIVND (reference sequence). CDR3 nucleotides: TGTGCCAGCACCCTAGCGGGGGGGCCGGACACAGATACGCAGTATTTT. It encodes CASTLAGGPDTDTQYF.

The chain links TRBV7-8 to TRBJ1-6; TRBD1 is a possible D gene (6 bases). Germline V gene sequence: CDR1 SGHVS, CDR2 FQNEAQ. This CDR3 is built from 14 residues. Trimming took 5 bases from V and 8 from J, leaving 13 bases between them. CDR3 region: CASSQSAGDSPLHF. DNA for the CDR3: TGTGCCAGCAGCCAGTCGGCAGGGGATTCACCCCTCCACTTT.

This chain joins TRBV19 and TRBJ2-3, with D tentatively TRBD1 (5 bases). With 6 bases removed from V and 2 bases from J, the gap between germline ends came to 18 bases. This CDR3 contains 16 residues. Germline lookup yields CDR1 LNHDA and CDR2 SQIVND (reference sequence). CDR3 protein: CASSRPRQSATDTQYF. The CDR3 nucleotides read TGTGCCAGTAGCCGCCCCAGACAGTCCGCCACAGATACGCAGTATTTT.

This clone was recorded at least ten times. J is TRBJ2-7 and V is TRBV4-3; 7 positions match TRBD1. This CDR3 contains 14 residues. The junction had 10 bases not matched to a gene; V was cut back by 5 bases and J by 6 bases. Germline V gene lookup returns CDR1 LGHNA and CDR2 YSLEER. The DNA of the CDR3 is TGCGCCAGCAGCGACCGGGACAGAATCCGCGAGCAGTACTTC. This gives the protein CASSDRDRIREQYF.

This clone was observed a few times. V is TRBV18 and J is TRBJ1-5, with 8 nucleotides matching TRBD1. In germline, CDR1 is KGHSH, CDR2 LQKENI. CDR3 size: 15 residues. V lost 3 bases, J lost 7 bases, and 8 bases stayed unmatched. CDR3 DNA sequence: TGTGCCAGCTCACCCATGGGACAGGTTAACCAGCCCCAGCATTTT. Translation: CASSPMGQVNQPQHF.

This clone has just a few counts. The chain combines TRBV27 with TRBJ2-5; D is perhaps TRBD2 (7 bases). Per germline, CDR1 MNHEY and CDR2 SMNVEV (reference sequence). The CDR3 contains 14 residues. Trimming shortened V by 8 bases and J by 5 bases, and 18 bases separated the two germline ends. CDR3 amino acids: CASGARGGSETQYF. The CDR3 DNA follows: TGTGCCAGCGGGGCTAGGGGGGGGTCGGAGACCCAGTACTTC.

The sample holds a few counts of this clone. The chain links TRBV5-6 to TRBJ1-1; 7 bases are shared with TRBD1. CDR3 size: 17 residues. CDR1 is SGHDT, CDR2 YYEEEE, per germline. The V gene end was trimmed by 1 base and the J gene end by 3 bases; junction bases not matched to a gene: 12. CDR3 DNA sequence: TGTGCCAGCAGCTTGTACAGGGGCTTGGGGTACGACACTGAAGCTTTCTTT. Its translation is CASSLYRGLGYDTEAFF. The whole variable domain, filled in from reference TRBV5-6 and TRBJ1-1, reads DAGVTQSPTHLIKTRGQQVTLRCSPKSGHDTVSWYQQALGQGPQFIFQYYEEEERQRGNFPDRFSGHQFPNYSSELNVNALLLGDSALYLCASSLYRGLGYDTEAFFGQGTRLTVV.

The genes are TRBV1 and TRBJ2-1; TRBD2, the table's D call, was not compared with the DNA. TRBV1 is marked as a pseudogene. CDR3 length equals 16 residues. CDR3 sequence: CTSSSGLLPLRGEQFF. CDR3 DNA sequence: TGCACCAGCAGCTCCGGACTACTTCCTCTCCGAGGGGAGCAGTTCTTC.

This clone was seen more than once but under ten times. Additional DNA sequences in this sample encode the identical CDR3. The rearrangement uses TRBV7-2 and TRBJ1-2; possibly TRBD1 for D (5 bases). The germline CDR1 and CDR2 sequences are SGHTA and FQGNSA. Trimming cost V 5 bases and J 3 bases, with 10 bases left between them. This CDR3 spans 13 amino acids. CDR3 sequence: CASSVGAHYGYTF. As DNA, the CDR3 is TGTGCCAGCAGCGTAGGGGCACACTATGGCTACACCTTC.

This chain uses TRBV2 with TRBJ1-2; TRBD1 agrees at 8 bases. With V trimmed by 7 bases and J by 4 bases, 11 bases remained unmatched. Germline V gives CDR1 SNHLY, CDR2 FYNNEI. The CDR3 extends over 15 amino acids. The CDR3 DNA reads as TGTGCCAGCACCTCCCATCGAGGACAGGGCTATGGCTACACCTTC. Protein product: CASTSHRGQGYGYTF.

The rearrangement uses TRBV9 and TRBJ2-1; TRBD1 might be the D (6 bases). CDR1 and CDR2 from the germline V gene are SGDLS and YYNGEE. V was trimmed by 6 bases and J by 7 bases, leaving 8 bases between them. The length of the CDR3 is 11 residues. CDR3 DNA sequence: TGTGCCAGCAATAGGGGGAATGAGCAGTTCTTC. Its protein is CASNRGNEQFF. The whole variable domain, filled in from reference TRBV9 and TRBJ2-1, reads DSGVTQTPKHLITATGQRVTLRCSPRSGDLSVYWYQQSLDQGLQFLIQYYNGEERAKGNILERFSAQQFPDLHSELNLSSLELGDSALYFCASNRGNEQFFGPGTRLTVL.

This clone was detected a few times. The rearrangement joins TRBV6-5 to TRBJ2-7, with TRBD2 as a possible D gene (5 bases). The CDR3 totals 13 residues. Germline V gene sequence: CDR1 MNHEY, CDR2 SVGAGI. V lost 6 bases to trimming and J lost 2 bases, with 11 bases between them. The CDR3 loop reads CASRLSGTYEQYF. CDR3 nucleotide sequence: TGTGCCAGCAGGCTCTCGGGGACCTACGAGCAGTACTTC.

The chain uses TRBV7-8 and TRBJ1-2; unclear D gene. There are 13 residues in the CDR3. V lost 5 bases to trimming and J lost 3 bases, with 10 bases between them. Germline-derived CDR1 and CDR2 are SGHVS and FQNEAQ. CDR3 sequence: CASSRVEDYGYTF. The CDR3 nucleotides read TGTGCCAGCAGCCGGGTAGAGGACTATGGCTACACCTTC.

The chain has TRBV6-5 and TRBJ2-3, with D unresolved. This CDR3 has 13 amino acids. Germline assignment: CDR1 MNHEY and CDR2 SVGAGI. Trimming pared 0 bases from V and 5 bases from J, leaving 6 bases between. This CDR3 reads CASSYSRGDTQYF. The CDR3 region has the DNA TGTGCCAGCAGTTACTCGAGAGGAGATACGCAGTATTTT.

The chain combines TRBV10-1 with TRBJ2-1; 10 bases line up with TRBD2. The CDR3 extends over 14 amino acids. The V segment lost 6 bases and the J segment 8 bases; nucleotides outside the gene matches: 7. CDR1 is WNHNN, CDR2 SYGVQD, per germline (reference sequence). The CDR3 region has the DNA TGCGCCAGCAGACTAGCGGGGCCAGGGGATGAGCAGTTCTTC. It codes for CASRLAGPGDEQFF.

Only a few counts were recorded for this clone. This chain links TRBV9 with TRBJ2-3; TRBD2 matches 8 bases. This CDR3 spans 13 amino acids. J was trimmed by 4 bases and V by 7 bases; bases with no gene match: 5. CDR1 and CDR2 (germline): SGDLS, YYNGEE. CDR3 protein: CASQRGTADTQYF. The CDR3 nucleotides read TGTGCCAGCCAGCGGGGGACTGCAGATACGCAGTATTTT.

This chain uses TRBV18 with TRBJ2-3; 8 bases agree with TRBD1. The ends lost 2 bases at V and 8 bases at J; junction bases unmatched: 12. Looked up from germline, CDR1 is KGHSH and CDR2 is LQKENI. This CDR3 has 16 residues. The CDR3 nucleotides are TGTGCCAGCTCACCAATCGCCAGGGGGCAGGGTGGTACGCAGTATTTT. Protein sequence: CASSPIARGQGGTQYF.

This clone appeared a few times. The chain combines TRBV6-6 with TRBJ2-5, with 8 positions matching TRBD1. V gave up 6 bases and J gave up 2 bases; unmatched junction bases: 5. The CDR3 covers 14 residues. Germline assignment: CDR1 MNHNY and CDR2 SVGAGI (reference sequence). The CDR3 region has the DNA TGTGCCAGCAGCCGCGGACAGGGACAAGAGACCCAGTACTTC. Translating it yields CASSRGQGQETQYF.

This clone was seen more than once but under ten times. This rearrangement joins TRBV7-6 to TRBJ2-5; D uncertain. The CDR3 runs 13 residues. The germline CDR1 and CDR2 sequences are SGHVS and FNYEAQ. Trimming pared 2 bases from V and 6 bases from J, leaving 10 bases between. The CDR3 bases are TGTGCCAGCAGCTTACCCCTCGACAAGACCCAGTACTTC. Translating gives CASSLPLDKTQYF.